The clone carrying this T cell receptor (beta chain) was seen only once. No antigen is known for it. This sample stems from a study of T cell responses to AZD1222 COVID-19 vaccine. Study summary: Timing groups of about 4 and about 12 weeks for second doses were pooled.

Trimming took 3 bases from V and 6 from J, leaving 17 bases between them. CDR3 length: 15 residues. Germline lookup yields CDR1 MNHEY and CDR2 SVGAGI. Overall study findings and caveats: It was only 6 or 7 AZD1222 recipients who were seropositive at baseline.

TCRdb keeps only in-frame clones here, not all; method: immunoSEQ multiplex PCR. This table holds approximately 64,000 clones, 84% found once. The rearrangement joins TRBV6-5 to TRBJ1-2; TRBD1 is a possible D gene (6 bases). The clonotype comes from an adult in good health. Sequences were derived from peripheral blood, sampled on day 0 of AZD1222 vaccination. The chain's CDR3 is CASSYVGGEINGYTF. The CDR3 nucleotides are TGTGCCAGCAGTTATGTAGGGGGAGAAATAAATGGCTACACCTTC.